The rows below give T cell receptor beta chains drawn from one sample of a study of blood T cell repertoires in COVID-19. TCRdb's table, derived via immunoSEQ multiplex PCR, lists solely in-frame clones and lacks some. Of more than 95,000 clones in the sample, roughly four fifths are singletons; the top ten hold 4.5% to 5.5%. The sequenced sample was peripheral blood. The origin of the receptors is a man in his fifties or sixties with acute or convalescent COVID-19. CDR3s include the opening cysteine and the closing phenylalanine or tryptophan. The order of the fields is J gene, V gene, CDR3 protein.

J: TRBJ1-5
V: TRBV5-8
CDR3: CASSQFLGGGSSSSNQPQHF

J: TRBJ1-2
V: TRBV7-9
CDR3: CASSFISEGYTF

J: TRBJ1-2
V: TRBV7-9
CDR3: CASSLSQANYGYTF

J: TRBJ1-2
V: TRBV6-2/TRBV6-3
CDR3: CASSHSDRVDGYTF

J: TRBJ1-5
V: TRBV28
CDR3: CASSLRGWFSNTQPQHF

J: TRBJ1-2
V: TRBV7-9
CDR3: CASSEQVDYGYTF

J: TRBJ1-2
V: TRBV5-1
CDR3: CASSFTGTGVLEGYTF

J: TRBJ2-3
V: TRBV27
CDR3: CASSLWGRGSSTDTQYF

J: TRBJ2-2
V: TRBV28
CDR3: CASGTGANTGELFF

J: TRBJ2-1
V: TRBV3-1/TRBV3-2
CDR3: CASSRRTSGRENNEQFF

J: TRBJ1-5
V: TRBV2
CDR3: CASSPDSGYQPQHF

J: TRBJ2-3
V: TRBV28
CDR3: CASSLGPSDSTDTQYF

J: TRBJ2-4
V: TRBV19
CDR3: CASSQGENIQYF

J: TRBJ2-7
V: TRBV19
CDR3: CASSGIGATYEQYF

J: TRBJ1-2
V: TRBV27
CDR3: CASSLGVTGTNYGYTF

J: TRBJ2-2
V: TRBV7-9
CDR3: CASSLTSVNTGELFF

J: TRBJ1-1
V: TRBV7-9
CDR3: CASSFNQGNEAFF

J: TRBJ1-2
V: TRBV29-1
CDR3: CSVRTGDYGYTF

J: TRBJ2-3
V: TRBV18
CDR3: CASSPIDTTDTQYF

J: TRBJ1-5
V: TRBV7-2
CDR3: CATSNKAGSNQPQHF

J: TRBJ1-5
V: TRBV11-2
CDR3: CASSTAGSDQPQHF

J: TRBJ1-2
V: TRBV7-9
CDR3: CASSLATPRTLQGYTF

J: TRBJ2-2
V: TRBV5-8
CDR3: CASSLPTSGLTGELFF

J: TRBJ1-2
V: TRBV5-4
CDR3: CASSLDPGGYGYTF

J: TRBJ2-1
V: TRBV6-5
CDR3: CASLLVTYEQFF

J: TRBJ2-7
V: TRBV18
CDR3: CASSPRIDEQYF

J: TRBJ2-5
V: TRBV3-1/TRBV3-2
CDR3: CASSFTSGQETQYF

J: TRBJ2-3
V: TRBV3-1/TRBV3-2
CDR3: CASSLEGLGVITQYF

J: TRBJ2-3
V: TRBV12-3/TRBV12-4
CDR3: CASRLASTDTQYF

J: TRBJ1-5
V: TRBV9
CDR3: CASSPQDGSNQPQHF

J: TRBJ2-7
V: TRBV30
CDR3: CAWSTSGYEQYF

J: TRBJ2-1
V: TRBV5-5
CDR3: CASSVTSGDYNEQFF

J: TRBJ2-5
V: TRBV7-2
CDR3: CASSLSGGVGTQYF

J: TRBJ1-4
V: TRBV29-1
CDR3: CSVETAGREKLFF

J: TRBJ2-5
V: TRBV3-1/TRBV3-2
CDR3: CASSQRVGQETQYF

J: TRBJ2-5
V: TRBV12-3/TRBV12-4
CDR3: CASSPRETQYF

J: TRBJ1-6
V: TRBV7-9
CDR3: CASQGQQLSPLHF

J: TRBJ2-7
V: TRBV3-1/TRBV3-2
CDR3: CASSQEAGGVYEQYF

J: TRBJ1-6
V: TRBV5-4
CDR3: CASSLGQDNSPLHF

J: TRBJ1-4
V: TRBV5-1
CDR3: CASSLGQGYGEKLFF

J: TRBJ1-2
V: TRBV14
CDR3: CASSQERGRGLYGYTF

J: TRBJ1-4
V: TRBV4-2
CDR3: CASSQGRATNEKLFF

J: TRBJ2-1
V: TRBV11-2
CDR3: CASSLAWSNEQFF

J: TRBJ2-1
V: TRBV14
CDR3: CASSQGTRTIHEQFF

J: TRBJ1-1
V: TRBV5-4
CDR3: CASSLDNSMNTEAFF

J: TRBJ2-7
V: TRBV5-1
CDR3: CASRDGQDRYEQYF